The 15 T cell receptor beta chains listed next were all sequenced from one sample in a study of T cell repertoires in cytomegalovirus infection. Using its own MiXCR run on the reads, TCRdb lists one record per CDR3 protein. This sample has about 770,000 distinct CDR3 sequences, with about 27% found just once. These receptors lack a known antigen. The starting material was cultured CD8+ T cells from PBMCs, obtained from culture after CMV antigen stimulation. The source of these receptors is a human donor in good health (CMV status not recorded). Some clones in this sample may be carry-over from other donors' samples.

This clonotype was found a few times. Written as DNA, the CDR3 is TGCGCCAGCAGCCAATCCCAATGGTCCAATGAGCAGTTCTTC. It translates to CASSQSQWSNEQFF. The rearrangement uses TRBV4-1 and TRBJ2-1; no definite D call. Trimming took off 2 bases at V and 6 bases at J, with 11 bases between the two ends. This CDR3 is 14 amino acids long. CDR1 and CDR2 (germline): MGHRA, YSYEKL.

The V call is TRBV25-1, the J call TRBJ1-2; D unclear. Germline-derived CDR1 and CDR2 are MGHDK and SYGVNS. The CDR3 is made up of 13 amino acids. V was trimmed by 4 bases and J by 8 bases, leaving 14 bases between them. CDR3 sequence reads: CASSVGVEDGYTF. The DNA for the CDR3 is TGTGCCAGCAGTGTCGGGGTTGAGGACGGCTACACCTTC.

The J gene is TRBJ1-1, the V gene TRBV9; the match to TRBD1 covers 9 bases. Germline V CDR1 and CDR2: SGDLS, YYNGEE. Trimming cost V 2 bases and J 7 bases; bases outside gene matches: 15. The CDR3 is 17 residues long. CDR3 coding DNA: TGTGCCAGCAGCGTTTCCTCCCTCCCGGACAGGGGCCGTGAAGCTTTCTTT. The encoded protein is CASSVSSLPDRGREAFF.

CDR3 sequence: CASSPPGVEQYF. For the CDR3, the DNA is TGTGCCAGCAGCCCCCCAGGGGTCGAGCAGTACTTC. V is TRBV27 and J is TRBJ2-7; D may be TRBD1 (6 bases). Per germline, CDR1 MNHEY and CDR2 SMNVEV (reference sequence). Trimming stripped 6 bases from V and 6 bases from J, with 12 bases between. This CDR3 region has 12 residues.

This clonotype was counted a few times. This chain links TRBV7-9 with TRBJ2-1; weak D call: TRBD2 (6 bases). Trimming left V 5 bases short and J 9 bases short, with 17 bases between. Per germline, CDR1 SEHNR and CDR2 FQNEAQ (reference sequence). This CDR3 is 14 amino acids long. CDR3 sequence reads: CASSPVAEGGEQFF. The DNA of the CDR3 is TGTGCCAGCAGCCCCGTCGCGGAGGGTGGTGAGCAGTTCTTC.

The CDR3 bases are TGCGCCAGCAGCCAAATAGAGGGCGGGGAGCTGTTTTTT. It encodes CASSQIEGGELFF. The chain employs TRBV4-1 and TRBJ2-2, with a tentative D call TRBD2 (5 bases). Germline V CDR1 and CDR2: MGHRA, YSYEKL. V shed 2 bases and J shed 7 bases, with 8 bases lying between them. This CDR3 contains 13 residues.

This clonotype has a handful of counts. V usage is TRBV19 and J usage is TRBJ1-1, with 9 bases aligning to TRBD1. The CDR3 contains 12 residues. Germline CDR1 and CDR2: LNHDA and SQIVND (reference sequence). V was pared by 9 bases and J by 5 bases, with 4 bases of the junction left unmatched. The DNA of the CDR3 is TGTGCCAGCGTACAGGGGGCAACTGAAGCTTTCTTT. It encodes CASVQGATEAFF.

This clonotype was found a few times. V and J are TRBV2 and TRBJ2-1; no reliable D call. The CDR3 contains 12 residues. Germline-derived CDR1 and CDR2 are SNHLY and FYNNEI. V gave up 5 bases and J gave up 7 bases, with 9 bases separating them. CDR3 DNA sequence: TGTGCCAGCAGTTTTTCGAATAATGAGCAGTTCTTC. Residues: CASSFSNNEQFF.

The J gene is TRBJ2-1, the V gene TRBV20-1, with 7 bases that match TRBD2. The germline V gene has CDR1 DFQATT and CDR2 SNEGSKA (reference sequence). After removal of 6 bases from V and 0 bases from J, the junction contained 11 bases not matched to a gene. The CDR3 loop spans 16 amino acids. CDR3 sequence reads: CSAAPTSRSSYNEQFF. The CDR3 nucleotides are TGCAGTGCCGCACCGACTAGCCGAAGCTCCTACAATGAGCAGTTCTTC.

This clonotype was observed a few times. V gene TRBV7-6 combines with J gene TRBJ2-1; D gene ambiguous. Germline V lookup: CDR1 SGHVS, CDR2 FNYEAQ. The CDR3 runs 12 residues. With 2 bases removed from V and 6 bases from J, the gap between germline ends came to 5 bases. The CDR3: CASSLQSNEQFF. The CDR3 DNA follows: TGTGCCAGCAGCTTACAGAGCAATGAGCAGTTCTTC. Combining the CDR3 with reference TRBV7-6 and TRBJ2-1 gives the whole variable domain GAGVSQSPRYKVTKRGQDVALRCDPISGHVSLYWYRQALGQGPEFLTYFNYEAQQDKSGLPNDRFSAERPEGSISTLTIQRTEQRDSAMYRCASSLQSNEQFFGPGTRLTVL.

This chain joins TRBV7-9 and TRBJ2-2; no clear D gene. The CDR3 loop spans 14 amino acids. Deletions cut 5 bases from V and 7 bases from J, with 14 bases between. The V gene's germline CDR1 is SEHNR and CDR2 FQNEAQ (reference sequence). CDR3 sequence (DNA): TGTGCCAGCAGCCCTCTCACAGTTAACGGGGAGCTGTTTTTT. This codes for CASSPLTVNGELFF.

V and J are TRBV7-9 and TRBJ1-1; D gene unclear. Trimming left V 4 bases short and J 3 bases short, with 9 bases between. Germline V lookup: CDR1 SEHNR, CDR2 FQNEAQ (reference sequence). The CDR3 runs 13 residues. CDR3 nucleotides: TGTGCCAGCAGCTCACCTAGGGACACTGAAGCTTTCTTT. Protein: CASSSPRDTEAFF.

This clonotype was seen a handful of times. This sequence joins TRBV19 and TRBJ1-2; D unclear. The germline V and J ends were trimmed by 3 bases and 0 bases, with 8 bases remaining between them. The germline gives CDR1 LNHDA, CDR2 SQIVND (reference sequence). The CDR3 is 14 residues long. The CDR3 bases are TGTGCCAGTAGTATGGGGAGAGCTAACTATGGCTACACCTTC. Amino acid sequence: CASSMGRANYGYTF.

This clonotype was detected only a few times. The chain uses TRBV12-3 or TRBV12-4 and TRBJ1-5; D perhaps matches TRBD1 (5 bases). The CDR3 consists of 15 residues. V gave up 2 bases and J gave up 0 bases, with 8 bases separating them. The chain's CDR3 is CASSLSGPSNQPQHF. The DNA of the CDR3 is TGTGCCAGCAGTTTATCGGGACCTAGCAATCAGCCCCAGCATTTT.

Only a few counts were recorded for this clonotype. V is TRBV2 and J is TRBJ2-7; 12 bases are a match to TRBD2. CDR3 length equals 14 residues. The J segment lost 2 bases and the V segment lost 6 bases, leaving 2 bases of the junction unmatched. Germline V CDR1 and CDR2: SNHLY, FYNNEI. CDR3: CASSASGGAYEQYF. In nucleotides, the CDR3 is TGTGCCAGCAGCGCTAGCGGGGGGGCCTACGAGCAGTACTTC.